This T cell receptor (beta chain) was observed in a study of T cell responses to AZD1222 COVID-19 vaccine. The study, taken as a whole, reports: Mostly white British, mostly female donors; authors suggested clonal diversity may be underestimated.

TCRdb's copy holds only in-frame clones and misses some; the assay was immunoSEQ multiplex PCR. The sample has approximately 140,000 clones, around 90% seen once. A remark on this clone: Its antigen remains unidentified.

The CDR3 has 16 amino acids. The germline V gene encodes CDR1 SNHLY and CDR2 FYNNEI. The V end lost 3 bases, the J end lost 4 bases, and 15 bases lay between the germline ends. The origin of this receptor is an adult in good health. Sequenced here: peripheral blood, sampled on day 0 of AZD1222 vaccination. The chain carries TRBV2 and TRBJ2-2; D is perhaps TRBD1 (6 bases). The CDR3 protein is CASSDSNRATTGELFF. CDR3 bases: TGTGCCAGCAGTGACTCAAACAGGGCGACCACCGGGGAGCTGTTTTTT.